This T cell receptor beta chain was sequenced for a study of shared clonotypes between healthy human individuals. Profiled with immunoSEQ multiplex PCR; TCRdb holds only in-frame clones, not every one. This sample yields millions of clones, of which more than 85% are seen a single time; 0.39% belongs to the top ten. Source material: naive CD4+ T cells from PBMCs. Documented subset: CD45RA+ positively selected. The TCR originated in a man between 18 and 35 years old in good health. Some clones in this sample may be carry-over from other donors' samples.

This CDR3 is CATSRDLAGKQFF. In DNA, the CDR3 is TGTGCCACCAGCAGAGATCTAGCGGGTAAGCAGTTCTTC. The chain employs TRBV15 and TRBJ2-1; 8 nucleotides align to TRBD2. V trimming: 0 bases; J trimming: 11 bases; junction bases outside the gene matches: 3. Germline V gene sequence: CDR1 LNHNV, CDR2 YYDKDF (reference sequence). The CDR3 loop spans 13 amino acids.